Presented here are 17 T cell receptor beta chains from one specimen sequenced in a study of radiotherapy plus CTLA-4 blockade in lung cancer. Sequenced by immunoSEQ multiplex PCR; TCRdb stores in-frame clones only, minus some. The sample records about 45,000 clones, less than 85% being singletons. The sample here was peripheral blood, taken from a patient treated with radiotherapy plus ipilimumab. Receptors were obtained from a human donor with non-small cell lung cancer who had stable disease on radiotherapy plus ipilimumab.

V usage is TRBV5-1 and J usage is TRBJ2-1, with 13 bases that match TRBD2. The CDR3 extends over 24 amino acids. V shed 0 bases and J 1 base; nucleotides not matched to a gene: 22. Germline CDR1 SGHRS, CDR2 YFSETQ. The CDR3 loop is CASSLVGPGSGTSGVIRSYNEQFF. The CDR3 DNA reads as TGCGCCAGCAGCTTGGTGGGTCCAGGAAGTGGGACTAGCGGGGTAATCAGGTCCTACAATGAGCAGTTCTTC.

This clone appeared a few times. The chain carries TRBV28 and TRBJ2-3; a weak D match, TRBD2 (6 bases). V was trimmed by 6 bases and J by 2 bases, leaving 15 bases between them. Germline lookup yields CDR1 MDHEN and CDR2 SYDVKM. The CDR3 contains 15 residues. The CDR3 is CASRNIAEFTDTQYF. In nucleotides, the CDR3 is TGTGCCAGCAGAAATATAGCGGAATTCACAGATACGCAGTATTTT.

This chain links TRBV15 with TRBJ2-3, with TRBD2 identical over 11 bases. CDR1 and CDR2 (germline): LNHNV, YYDKDF (reference sequence). CDR3 length equals 16 residues. With V trimmed by 1 base and J by 5 bases, 5 bases remained unmatched. The DNA for the CDR3 is TGTGCCACCAGCAGAGCGGGACTAGCGGTAGTAGATACGCAGTATTTT. The encoded protein is CATSRAGLAVVDTQYF.

This clone turned up a few times. The V call is TRBV9, the J call TRBJ2-1; 9 nucleotides align to TRBD2. Germline V gives CDR1 SGDLS, CDR2 YYNGEE. V trimming: 4 bases; J trimming: 0 bases; junction bases outside the gene matches: 8. This CDR3 spans 17 amino acids. In nucleotides, the CDR3 is TGTGCCAGCAGCTTACTAGCGGGCCCGAGCTCCTACAATGAGCAGTTCTTC. This codes for CASSLLAGPSSYNEQFF.

The chain couples TRBV2 to TRBJ1-1; D is uncertain. V lost 2 bases, J lost 11 bases, and 12 bases lay in between. The CDR3 contains 12 residues. Germline V lookup: CDR1 SNHLY, CDR2 FYNNEI. The DNA for the CDR3 is TGTGCCAGCAGTGAAAAGTTTTTTGGGGCTTTCTTT. This codes for CASSEKFFGAFF.

V is TRBV6-5 and J is TRBJ1-2, with 10 bases identical to TRBD1. The CDR3 sequence is 15 residues long. V lost 9 bases and J lost 2; bases outside the gene matches: 9. CDR1 is MNHEY, CDR2 SVGAGI, per germline. In DNA, the CDR3 is TGTGCCAGTTTTGGGACAGGGGCCATAAACTATGGCTACACCTTC. It codes for CASFGTGAINYGYTF.

The gene calls are TRBV9 and TRBJ1-5; D remains unclear. The V and J ends lost 0 bases and 7 bases respectively, with 11 bases between them. This CDR3 comprises 14 residues. Germline V gives CDR1 SGDLS, CDR2 YYNGEE. The CDR3 nucleotides are TGTGCCAGCAGCGTAGCGGGGTTAGGCCAGCCCCAGCATTTT. It is translated as CASSVAGLGQPQHF.

This clone occurred a few times. J is TRBJ2-7 and V is TRBV5-4; D is ambiguous. The CDR3 has 13 residues. Germline loops: CDR1 SGHNT, CDR2 YYREEE (reference sequence). The ends were cut back, 0 bases at V and 0 bases at J, with 4 bases in the middle. CDR3 sequence reads: CASSLGSSYEQYV. The CDR3 coding sequence is TGTGCCAGCAGCTTGGGCAGCTCCTACGAGCAGTACGTC.

The V and J genes are TRBV19 and TRBJ1-5, with a weak D call TRBD1 (6 bases). V was clipped by 0 bases and J by 11 bases, with 17 bases between them. Germline V CDR1 and CDR2: LNHDA, SQIVND (reference sequence). This CDR3 is 15 amino acids long. CDR3 coding DNA: TGTGCCAGTAGTATAGACAGGGGCCTGCAGGTAGCCCAGCATTTT. Residues: CASSIDRGLQVAQHF.

V and J are TRBV30 and TRBJ1-1; weak D call: TRBD1 (5 bases). Per the germline V gene, CDR1 is GTSNPN and CDR2 is SVGIG (reference sequence). The CDR3 contains 13 residues. V lost 5 bases to trimming and J lost 5 bases, with 15 bases between them. The CDR3 spells CAWVGPATTEAFF. The CDR3 coding sequence is TGTGCCTGGGTGGGACCCGCGACGACTGAAGCTTTCTTT.

This sequence joins TRBV19 and TRBJ1-5; TRBD1 is a possible D gene (5 bases). Germline CDR1 is LNHDA and CDR2 is SQIVND (reference sequence). The V end was cut by 1 base, the J end by 0 bases, with 10 bases between. CDR3 length equals 16 residues. The DNA of the CDR3 is TGTGCCAGTAGTATAGTTCCGGGGGTTAGCAATCAGCCCCAGCATTTT. Protein: CASSIVPGVSNQPQHF.

The V and J genes are TRBV5-4 and TRBJ2-1, with 12 bases fitting TRBD1. V lost 3 bases to trimming and J lost 7 bases; unmatched junction nucleotides: 5. Germline V CDR1 and CDR2: SGHNT, YYREEE (reference sequence). The CDR3 contains 15 residues. CDR3 in amino acids: CASSSGQGAGNEQFF. Written as DNA, the CDR3 is TGTGCCAGCAGCTCGGGACAGGGGGCTGGGAATGAGCAGTTCTTC.

The chain couples TRBV7-8 to TRBJ2-7; 10 positions match TRBD1. CDR3 length: 15 amino acids. Germline-derived CDR1 and CDR2 are SGHVS and FQNEAQ. The V and J ends lost 2 bases and 5 bases, in that order; junction bases with no gene match: 6. The CDR3 region has the DNA TGTGCCAGCAGCTTATCGACAGGGGGCAAAAACGAGCAGTACTTC. It translates to CASSLSTGGKNEQYF.

The J gene is TRBJ1-2, the V gene TRBV2; D not resolved. Germline V CDR1 and CDR2: SNHLY, FYNNEI. Between the trimmed V and J ends, which lost 0 bases and 4 bases, there was a span of 15 bases. The CDR3 extends over 16 amino acids. The CDR3: CASSEARPAPLYGYTF. In DNA form, the CDR3 reads TGTGCCAGCAGTGAAGCTAGGCCGGCGCCCCTCTATGGCTACACCTTC. Variable domain in full (rest from reference TRBV2 and TRBJ1-2): EPEVTQTPSHQVTQMGQEVILRCVPISNHLYFYWYRQILGQKVEFLVSFYNNEISEKSEIFDDQFSVERPDGSNFTLKIRSTKLEDSAMYFCASSEARPAPLYGYTFGSGTRLTVV.

The chain employs TRBV6-5 and TRBJ1-1; 7 bases agree with TRBD1. After removal of 1 base from V and 1 base from J, the junction contained 3 bases not matched to a gene. The CDR3 length is 15 residues. Germline V gene lookup returns CDR1 MNHEY and CDR2 SVGAGI. The CDR3 spells CASSYLGQANTEAFF. CDR3 nucleotide sequence: TGTGCCAGCAGTTACTTAGGACAGGCGAACACTGAAGCTTTCTTT.

V and J are TRBV7-3 and TRBJ2-1; possible D gene TRBD2, 5 bases. Trimming stripped 5 bases from V and 5 bases from J, with 28 bases between. This CDR3 region has 19 residues. In germline, CDR1 is SGHTA, CDR2 FQGTGA. The CDR3 region has the DNA TGTGCCAGCAGCCCGAAATCGGGTGGGCAGTTAGGAGGAGACAATGAGCAGTTCTTC. Translating gives CASSPKSGGQLGGDNEQFF. Using reference TRBV7-3 and TRBJ2-1 for the parts outside the CDR3, the full variable domain is GAGVSQTPSNKVTEKGKYVELRCDPISGHTALYWYRQSLGQGPEFLIYFQGTGAADDSGLPNDRFFAVRPEGSVSTLKIQRTERGDSAVYLCASSPKSGGQLGGDNEQFFGPGTRLTVL.

The chain has TRBV18 and TRBJ1-4; the D is unclear. Looked up from germline, CDR1 is KGHSH and CDR2 is LQKENI. This CDR3 is 13 amino acids long. Trimming took off 0 bases at V and 1 base at J, with 0 bases between the two ends. CDR3 region: CASSPPTNEKLFF. Here the CDR3 DNA reads TGTGCCAGCTCACCACCAACTAATGAAAAACTGTTTTTT. Full variable domain (outside the CDR3, taken from reference TRBV18 and TRBJ1-4): NAGVMQNPRHLVRRRGQEARLRCSPMKGHSHVYWYRQLPEEGLKFMVYLQKENIIDESGMPKERFSAEFPKEGPSILRIQQVVRGDSAAYFCASSPPTNEKLFFGSGTQLSVL.